Sequencing of this T cell receptor beta chain was carried out in a study of lymphopenia after photon versus proton radiotherapy. Regarding the study as a whole: Better survival with proton therapy was suggested as possible, not demonstrated.

TCRdb's table, derived via immunoSEQ multiplex PCR, lists solely in-frame clones and lacks some. The top ten clones hold about 5.7% of a sample with some 20,000 clones, under 95% of them seen once. To note about this clone: Its antigen is still unknown.

The germline V and J ends were trimmed by 3 bases and 1 base, with 9 bases remaining between them. This CDR3 is built from 14 residues. Per the germline V gene, CDR1 is LNHNV and CDR2 is YYDKDF (reference sequence). Here the sequenced sample was peripheral blood, taken from a patient treated with photon-based radiotherapy. The chain recombines TRBV15 with TRBJ1-1, with D possibly matching TRBD1 (5 bases). The receptor was derived from a man aged 55-75 years with pancreatic cancer. The CDR3 loop reads CATSSGGTNTEAFF. The CDR3 DNA reads TGTGCCACCAGCAGCGGGGGGACGAACACTGAAGCTTTCTTT.